This T cell receptor beta chain was sequenced during a study of blood T cell repertoires in COVID-19. Turning to the study itself: From T cells, B-cell-depleted T cells, or PBMCs came the material, which was cDNA or gDNA.

Trimming removed 6 bases at V and 0 bases at J, with 12 bases between. In germline, CDR1 is LGHNT, CDR2 FRNRAP. The length of the CDR3 is 15 residues. Only in-frame clones appear in the TCRdb table, and some are missing; sequencing was by immunoSEQ multiplex PCR. The profile shows 200,000 to 250,000 clones, about nine tenths of them singletons. The receptor was isolated from an elderly man with acute or convalescent COVID-19. This chain connects TRBV12-5 to TRBJ1-3, with D unclear. Sequenced sample: peripheral blood. The CDR3 DNA is TGTGCTAGTGGACGGAGGGTACACTCTGGAAACACCATATATTTT. Its translation: CASGRRVHSGNTIYF.